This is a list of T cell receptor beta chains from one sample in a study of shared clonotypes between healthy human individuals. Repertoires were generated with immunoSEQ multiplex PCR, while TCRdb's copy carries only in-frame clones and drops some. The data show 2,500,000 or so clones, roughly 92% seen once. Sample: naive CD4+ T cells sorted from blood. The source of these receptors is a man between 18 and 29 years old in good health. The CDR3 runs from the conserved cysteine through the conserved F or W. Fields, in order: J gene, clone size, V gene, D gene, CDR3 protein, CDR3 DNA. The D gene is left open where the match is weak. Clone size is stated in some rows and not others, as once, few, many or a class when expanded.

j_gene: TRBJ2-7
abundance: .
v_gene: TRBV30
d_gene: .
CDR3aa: CAWSAGSVYEQYF
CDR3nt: TGTGCCTGGAGCGCAGGGTCTGTTTACGAGCAGTACTTC

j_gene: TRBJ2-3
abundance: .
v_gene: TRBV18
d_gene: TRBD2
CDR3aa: CASSGPGTKSDTQYF
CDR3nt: TGTGCCAGCTCTGGCCCGGGGACTAAATCAGATACGCAGTATTTT

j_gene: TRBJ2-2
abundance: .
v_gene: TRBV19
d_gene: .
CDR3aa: CASRPTGNTGELFF
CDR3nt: TGTGCCAGTAGACCTACAGGGAACACCGGGGAGCTGTTTTTT

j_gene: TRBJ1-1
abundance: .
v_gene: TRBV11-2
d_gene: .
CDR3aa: CASSSRGPYRLNTEAFF
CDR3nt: TGTGCCAGCAGCTCTAGAGGCCCCTACAGGTTGAACACTGAAGCTTTCTTT

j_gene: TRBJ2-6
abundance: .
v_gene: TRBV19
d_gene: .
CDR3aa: CASAGLGANVLTF
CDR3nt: TGTGCATCAGCGGGCCTGGGGGCCAACGTCCTGACTTTC

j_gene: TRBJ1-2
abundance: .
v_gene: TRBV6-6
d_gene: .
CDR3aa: CASSYGGNYGYTF
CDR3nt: TGTGCCAGCAGTTACGGGGGGAACTATGGCTACACCTTC

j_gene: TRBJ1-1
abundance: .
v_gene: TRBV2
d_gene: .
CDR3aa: CASSARTENTEAFF
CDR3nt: TGTGCCAGCAGTGCCCGGACGGAGAACACTGAAGCTTTCTTT

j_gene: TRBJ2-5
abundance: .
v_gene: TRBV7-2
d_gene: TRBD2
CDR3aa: CASRRGASGTQETQYF
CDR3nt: TGTGCCAGCAGAAGAGGAGCTAGCGGTACGCAAGAGACCCAGTACTTC

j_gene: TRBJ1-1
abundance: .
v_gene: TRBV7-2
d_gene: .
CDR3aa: CASSLFLVTSPVVGTEAFF
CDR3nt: TGTGCCAGCAGCTTATTCCTCGTTACTTCCCCTGTGGTTGGGACTGAAGCTTTCTTT

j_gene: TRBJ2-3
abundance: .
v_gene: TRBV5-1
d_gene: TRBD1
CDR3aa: CASSLPTPGTARNLTDTQYF
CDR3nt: TGCGCCAGCAGCTTACCGACCCCAGGGACAGCCCGTAATCTCACAGATACGCAGTATTTT

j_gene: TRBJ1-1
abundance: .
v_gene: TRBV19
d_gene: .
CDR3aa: CASSLRETGFLGYSNTEAFF
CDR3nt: TGTGCCAGTAGCCTCCGAGAGACAGGATTTCTCGGGTATTCTAACACTGAAGCTTTCTTT

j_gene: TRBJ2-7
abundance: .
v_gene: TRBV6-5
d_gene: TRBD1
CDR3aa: CASSYSGRGSGEQYF
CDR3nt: TGTGCCAGCAGTTACTCAGGCAGGGGGTCGGGCGAGCAGTACTTC

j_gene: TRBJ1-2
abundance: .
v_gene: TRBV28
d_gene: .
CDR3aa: CASSVQTGLGYTF
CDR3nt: TGTGCCAGCAGTGTCCAAACAGGGCTTGGCTACACCTTC

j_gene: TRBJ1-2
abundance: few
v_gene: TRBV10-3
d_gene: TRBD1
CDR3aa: CAISDPGGYGYTF
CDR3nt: TGTGCCATCAGTGATCCAGGGGGCTATGGCTACACCTTC

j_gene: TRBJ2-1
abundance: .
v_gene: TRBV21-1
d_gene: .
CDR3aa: CASSKGPGGNEQFF
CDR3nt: TGTGCCAGCAGCAAAGGACCGGGAGGGAATGAGCAGTTCTTC

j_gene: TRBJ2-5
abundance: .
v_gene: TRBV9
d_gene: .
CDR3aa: CASSVGSLQETQYF
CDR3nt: TGTGCCAGCAGCGTAGGTTCCTTACAAGAGACCCAGTACTTC

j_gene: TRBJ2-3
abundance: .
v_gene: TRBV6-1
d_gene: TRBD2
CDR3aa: CASRGLAGRGPRGGTQYF
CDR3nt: TGTGCCAGCCGTGGACTAGCGGGAAGGGGGCCTCGGGGTGGTACGCAGTATTTT

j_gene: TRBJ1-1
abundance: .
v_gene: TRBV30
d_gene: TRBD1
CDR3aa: CAWIKGTGNTEAFF
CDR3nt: TGTGCCTGGATTAAAGGGACAGGGAACACTGAAGCTTTCTTT

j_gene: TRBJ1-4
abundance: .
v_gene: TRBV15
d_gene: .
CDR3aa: CATSRDHGATNEKLFF
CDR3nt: TGTGCCACCAGCAGAGATCACGGAGCAACTAATGAAAAACTGTTTTTT

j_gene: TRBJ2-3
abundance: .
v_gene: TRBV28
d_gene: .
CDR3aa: CATTNSDTQYF
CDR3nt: TGTGCCACCACTAACTCAGATACGCAGTATTTT

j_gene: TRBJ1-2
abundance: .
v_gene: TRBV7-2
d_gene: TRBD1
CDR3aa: CASSFPPGGGEF
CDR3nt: TGTGCCAGCAGCTTCCCCCCAGGGGGAGGGGAGTTC

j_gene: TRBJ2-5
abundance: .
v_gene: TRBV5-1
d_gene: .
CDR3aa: CASSISPPPQETQYF
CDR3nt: TGCGCCAGCAGCATTTCCCCGCCACCCCAAGAGACCCAGTACTTC

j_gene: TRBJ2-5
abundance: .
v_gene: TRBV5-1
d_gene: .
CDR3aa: CASSLGGAGTQYF
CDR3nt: TGCGCCAGCAGCTTGGGAGGGGCCGGGACCCAGTACTTC

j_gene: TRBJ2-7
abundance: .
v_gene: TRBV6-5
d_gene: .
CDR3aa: CASSYRGSGYEQYF
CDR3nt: TGTGCCAGCAGTTACAGGGGGTCTGGGTACGAGCAGTACTTC

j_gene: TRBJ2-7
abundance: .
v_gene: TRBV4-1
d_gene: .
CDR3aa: CASSQWSSSNEQYF
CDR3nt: TGCGCCAGCAGCCAATGGAGCAGTAGCAACGAGCAGTACTTC

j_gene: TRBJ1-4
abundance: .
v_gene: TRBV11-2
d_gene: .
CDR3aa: CASSPLSEKLFF
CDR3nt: TGTGCCAGCAGCCCACTTTCCGAAAAACTGTTTTTT

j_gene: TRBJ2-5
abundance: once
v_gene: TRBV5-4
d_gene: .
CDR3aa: CASMRPGSETQYF
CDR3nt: TGTGCCAGTATGCGGCCAGGGTCGGAGACCCAGTACTTC

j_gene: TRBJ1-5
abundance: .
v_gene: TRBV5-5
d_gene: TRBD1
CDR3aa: CASSPFQGAGQPQHF
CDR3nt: TGTGCCAGCAGCCCATTCCAGGGGGCTGGGCAGCCCCAGCATTTT

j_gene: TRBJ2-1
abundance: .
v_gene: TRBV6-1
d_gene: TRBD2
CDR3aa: CASSELASGSYEQFF
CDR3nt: TGTGCCAGCAGTGAATTGGCTAGCGGGAGTTATGAGCAGTTCTTC

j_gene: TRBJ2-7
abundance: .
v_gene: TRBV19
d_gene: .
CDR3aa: CASSISATRYEQYF
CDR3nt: TGTGCCAGTAGTATAAGTGCGACACGATACGAGCAGTACTTC

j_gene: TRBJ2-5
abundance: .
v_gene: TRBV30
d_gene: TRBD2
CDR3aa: CAWSARTSWQETQYF
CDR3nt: TGTGCCTGGAGTGCCCGGACTAGTTGGCAAGAGACCCAGTACTTC

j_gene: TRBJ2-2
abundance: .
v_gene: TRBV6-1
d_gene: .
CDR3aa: CASSALSKFAGELFF
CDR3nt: TGTGCCAGCAGTGCCCTTAGTAAGTTCGCCGGGGAGCTGTTTTTT

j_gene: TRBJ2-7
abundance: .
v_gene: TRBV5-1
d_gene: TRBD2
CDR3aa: CASSLRSGGPSYEQYF
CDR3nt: TGCGCCAGCAGCTTGCGTAGCGGGGGGCCCTCCTACGAGCAGTACTTC

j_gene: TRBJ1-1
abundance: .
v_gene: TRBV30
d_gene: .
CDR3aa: CAYEQQLNTEAFF
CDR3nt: TGTGCCTACGAACAGCAATTGAACACTGAAGCTTTCTTT

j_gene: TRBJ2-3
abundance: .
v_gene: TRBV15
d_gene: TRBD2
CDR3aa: CATSRGSSGSVTDTQYF
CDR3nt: TGTGCCACCAGCAGAGGTTCTAGCGGGAGCGTTACAGATACGCAGTATTTT

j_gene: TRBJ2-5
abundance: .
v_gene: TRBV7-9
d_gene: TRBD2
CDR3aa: CASSMAGTSVWETQYF
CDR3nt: TGTGCCAGCAGCATGGCCGGGACTAGCGTCTGGGAGACCCAGTACTTC

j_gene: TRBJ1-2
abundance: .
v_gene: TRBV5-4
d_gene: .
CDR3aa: CASSLIGTLYGYTF
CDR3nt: TGTGCCAGCAGCTTAATCGGCACACTCTATGGCTACACCTTC

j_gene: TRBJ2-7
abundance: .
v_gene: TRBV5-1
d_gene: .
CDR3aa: CASSSQDSFSYEQYF
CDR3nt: TGCGCCAGCAGCTCACAGGACAGTTTCTCCTACGAGCAGTACTTC

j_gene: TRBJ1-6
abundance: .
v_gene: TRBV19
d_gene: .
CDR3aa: CASSIRAASSYNSPLHF
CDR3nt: TGTGCCAGTAGTATTAGGGCGGCGAGCTCCTATAATTCACCCCTCCACTTT

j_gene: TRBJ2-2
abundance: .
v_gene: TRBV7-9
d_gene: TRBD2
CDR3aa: CASSLQREDTGELFF
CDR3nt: TGTGCCAGCAGCTTACAGCGGGAGGACACCGGGGAGCTGTTTTTT

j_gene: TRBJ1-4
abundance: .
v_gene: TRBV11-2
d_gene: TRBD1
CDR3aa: CASSLGTGGSNEKLFF
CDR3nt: TGTGCCAGCAGCTTGGGGACAGGGGGCTCCAATGAAAAACTGTTTTTT

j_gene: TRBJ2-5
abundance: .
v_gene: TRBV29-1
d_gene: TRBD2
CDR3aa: CSVRERGVETQYF
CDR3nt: TGCAGCGTGAGGGAGCGGGGGGTAGAGACCCAGTACTTC

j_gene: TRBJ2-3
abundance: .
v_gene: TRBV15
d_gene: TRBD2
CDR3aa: CATSRAPLAGGQTDTQYF
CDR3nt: TGTGCCACCAGCAGAGCACCACTAGCGGGGGGGCAGACAGATACGCAGTATTTT

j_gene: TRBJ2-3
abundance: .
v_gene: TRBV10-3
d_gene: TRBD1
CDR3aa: CAIRGTVVTDTQYF
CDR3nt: TGTGCCATCAGGGGGACAGTAGTCACAGATACGCAGTATTTT

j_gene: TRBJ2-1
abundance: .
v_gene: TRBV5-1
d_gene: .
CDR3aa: CASGGSNEQFF
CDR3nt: TGCGCCAGCGGGGGGAGCAATGAGCAGTTCTTC

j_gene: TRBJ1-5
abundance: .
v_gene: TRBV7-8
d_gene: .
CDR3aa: CASSLVALWPQHF
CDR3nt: TGTGCCAGCAGCTTAGTAGCCCTGTGGCCCCAGCATTTT